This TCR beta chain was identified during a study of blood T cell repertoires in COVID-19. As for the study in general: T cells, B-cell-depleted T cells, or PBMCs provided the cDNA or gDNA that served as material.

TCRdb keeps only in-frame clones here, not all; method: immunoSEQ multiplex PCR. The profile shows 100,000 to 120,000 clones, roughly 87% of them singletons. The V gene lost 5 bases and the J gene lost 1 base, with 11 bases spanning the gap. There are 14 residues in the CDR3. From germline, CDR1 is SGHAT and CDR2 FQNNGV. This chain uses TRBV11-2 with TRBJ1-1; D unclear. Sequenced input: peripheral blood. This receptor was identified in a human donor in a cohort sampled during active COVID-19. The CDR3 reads CASSPLTGNTEAFF. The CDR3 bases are TGTGCCAGCAGCCCCCTCACTGGGAACACTGAAGCTTTCTTT.